Listed below are T cell receptor beta chains from one sample, sequenced in a study of CD8 T cells in Susac syndrome. TCRdb re-derived calls from the immunoSEQ multiplex PCR reads in MiXCR, one entry per CDR3 protein. Among 150,000 to 200,000 distinct CDR3 sequences, about 95% were seen once, and the ten largest hold 0.085% to 0.12%. Sequenced: CD4+ T cells from PBMCs. The receptors derive from a human donor in good health. CDR3s include the opening cysteine and the closing phenylalanine or tryptophan. The D gene is left open where the match is weak. Clone sizes are given selectively: once, few, many, or a class where the clone is expanded.

j_call d_call v_call clone_size cdr3_length cdr3_nt cdr3_aa
TRBJ2-6 NA TRBV20-1 NA 12 TGCAGTGCTAACCCTGGGGCCAACGTCCTGACTTTC CSANPGANVLTF
TRBJ1-2 NA TRBV30 NA 14 TGTGCCTGGAGGGTCGCGGGGGATCTAGGTGGCTACACCTTC CAWRVAGDLGGYTF
TRBJ2-5 NA TRBV27 NA 13 TGTGCCAGCAGTCAGGGAGCGGCACAGACCCAGTACTTC CASSQGAAQTQYF
TRBJ2-5 TRBD1 TRBV20-1 few 12 TGCAGTGCTTCGGGACAGCAAGAGACCCAGTACTTC CSASGQQETQYF
TRBJ2-7 TRBD2 TRBV30 NA 14 TGTGCCCGGCCCTGCCGGGAGGACTCCTACGAGCAGTACTTC CARPCREDSYEQYF
TRBJ2-4 NA TRBV4-2 once 14 TGTGCCAGCAGCCAAGATCAAAACAGTGAGGGGCAGTACTTC CASSQDQNSEGQYF
TRBJ2-7 TRBD2 TRBV4-3 NA 15 TGCGCCAGCAGCCAAGATAGCGGGAGCATAAACGAGCAGTACTTC CASSQDSGSINEQYF
TRBJ2-5 NA TRBV29-1 NA 12 TGCAGCGTTGAAGATCGCATCGAGACCCAGTACTTC CSVEDRIETQYF
TRBJ2-7 NA TRBV7-6 few 12 TGTGCCAGCAGCTCCCTGATATACGAGCAGTACTTC CASSSLIYEQYF
TRBJ1-2 NA TRBV6-1 NA 13 TGTGCCAGCAGTGTATATTTGGGCGATGGCTACACCTTC CASSVYLGDGYTF
TRBJ2-1 TRBD1 TRBV20-1 NA 18 TGCAGTGCTAAAGACCGGGACAGGATTGCCTACTCCTACAATGAGCAGTTCTTC CSAKDRDRIAYSYNEQFF
TRBJ2-1 TRBD2 TRBV20-1 NA 14 TGCAGTGCAGCGGGGGTAGGGTCCTACAATGAGCAGTTCTTC CSAAGVGSYNEQFF
TRBJ2-1 NA TRBV15 NA 16 TGTGCCACCAGCATGACAGTCCCCCGCCCTTACAATGAGCAGTTCTTC CATSMTVPRPYNEQFF
TRBJ2-1 TRBD2 TRBV7-3 NA 15 TGCGCCAGCAGCCACAGGACTAGCGGCCACAATGAGCAGTTCTTC CASSHRTSGHNEQFF
TRBJ2-4 NA TRBV15 NA 12 TGTGCCACCAGCAGTATCAAAAACATTCAGTACTTC CATSSIKNIQYF
TRBJ2-1 TRBD1 TRBV29-1 NA 15 TGCAGCGTTGAGAGGGCAGGGGGCGGTTACAATGAGCAGTTCTTC CSVERAGGGYNEQFF